This T cell receptor (beta chain) appears in the sequencing data of a study of T cells in Graves' hyperthyroidism and ophthalmopathy. Study results and caveats: Blood also carried most thyroid clonotypes expanded above 0.001. Median prediction lead before ophthalmopathy onset was around seven months with the model.

Amplified regions were TCR beta CDR3 sequences from RNA transcripts. HTBI primers drove first-round RT-PCR of the TCR CDR3. TCRdb analysed the multiplex PCR reads with MiXCR anew, one entry per CDR3 protein. This table has some 360,000 distinct CDR3 sequences, 15% to 20% appearing once. This clonotype has a count of ten or more. Antigen unknown. For ophthalmopathy patients, the Clinical Activity Score was at least 3 and the NOSPECS grade at least 4; duration was under 3 months. The PBMCs were taken from 10 ml of fresh peripheral blood. The CDR3 sequence is 14 residues long. CDR1 and CDR2 from the germline V gene are MDHEN and SYDVKM. V was pared by 6 bases and J by 0 bases, with 12 bases between.

This sequence originates from a woman between 40 and 55 years old with Graves' ophthalmopathy. The rearrangement joins TRBV28 to TRBJ2-7, with D unclear. Sequencing was done on a sample of blood. DNA of the CDR3: TGTGCCAGCAGATCGACACGGAGCTCCTACGAGCAGTACTTC. Its protein product is CASRSTRSSYEQYF.